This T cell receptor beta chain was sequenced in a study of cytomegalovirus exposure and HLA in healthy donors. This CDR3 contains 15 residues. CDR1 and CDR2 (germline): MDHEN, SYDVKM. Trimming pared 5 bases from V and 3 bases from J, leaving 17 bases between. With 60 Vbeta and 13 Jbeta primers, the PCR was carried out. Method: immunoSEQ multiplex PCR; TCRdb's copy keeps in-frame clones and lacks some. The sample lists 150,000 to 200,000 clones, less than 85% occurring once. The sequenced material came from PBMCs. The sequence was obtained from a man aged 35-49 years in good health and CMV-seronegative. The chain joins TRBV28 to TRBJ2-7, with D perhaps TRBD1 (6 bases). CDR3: CASSELQGLGYEQYF. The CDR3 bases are TGTGCCAGCAGTGAGTTGCAGGGGCTAGGCTACGAGCAGTACTTC.